Given below is one TCR beta chain in context. V lost 6 bases, J lost 0 bases, and 12 bases lay in between. Germline assignment: CDR1 LNHDA and CDR2 SQIVND (reference sequence). The CDR3 sequence is 14 residues long. Investigators sourced approximately 1.8 micrograms of genomic DNA from cryopreserved PBMCs for TCR beta libraries. Libraries were prepared by immunoSEQ multiplex PCR; TCRdb keeps only in-frame clonotypes and omits some of them. The table includes about 160,000 clones, around nine tenths detected once. The data are from a study of cytotoxic CD8 clonotypes in ibrutinib-treated CLL. This receptor was taken from a human donor with chronic lymphocytic leukemia. The source material was PBMCs, sampled at disease progression, from a patient treated with ibrutinib. The chain carries TRBV19 and TRBJ2-7; D unresolved. The CDR3 reads CASSTPASSYEQYF. CDR3 sequence (DNA): TGTGCCAGTAGCACCCCCGCGAGCTCCTACGAGCAGTACTTC.